These T cell receptor beta chains were read from a single sample in a study of blood T cell repertoires in COVID-19. Clones were sequenced by immunoSEQ multiplex PCR, and TCRdb holds only the in-frame ones, with some missing. The sample lists 17,000 or so clones; around 73% were seen once. The material sequenced was peripheral blood. The receptors were sampled from a man aged 55 to 70 with active or convalescent COVID-19. The CDR3 runs from the conserved cysteine through the conserved F or W. Each record gives: J gene, V gene, clone size, D gene, CDR3 DNA, CDR3 protein. The D gene is left open where the match is weak. Some rows have no size entry. The others give once, few or many, or a class for an expanded clone.

TRBJ2-5,TRBV6-5,once,-,TGTGCCAGCAGGGCCAACAGCCGAGAGACCCAGTACTTC,CASRANSRETQYF
TRBJ2-6,TRBV3-1/TRBV3-2,-,TRBD1,TGTGCCAGCAGTCAGACGACAGGGGGCGCCGGGGGCGGGGCCAACGTCCTGACTTTC,CASSQTTGGAGGGANVLTF
TRBJ1-6,TRBV2,-,-,TGTGCCAGCAGTCCCCGACAGCTTAAAAATTCACCCCTCCACTTT,CASSPRQLKNSPLHF
TRBJ1-3,TRBV12-3/TRBV12-4,few,-,TGTGCCACACGGTTCTCTGGAAACACCATATATTTT,CATRFSGNTIYF
TRBJ1-1,TRBV6-5,-,-,TGTGCCAGCAGCCAAGACAGTGGAGACACTGAAGCTTTCTTT,CASSQDSGDTEAFF
TRBJ2-7,TRBV15,-,-,TGTGCCACCAGCAGAGATGGGGAGCGGAAGTCCTACGAGCAGTACTTC,CATSRDGERKSYEQYF
TRBJ2-7,TRBV28,-,TRBD2,TGTGCCAGCCAAAGTGGAGGACTAGCGGGAGGGAGCTCCTACGAGCAGTACTTC,CASQSGGLAGGSSYEQYF
TRBJ1-5,TRBV5-1,once,TRBD1,TGCGCCAGCAGCTTGGGGGACAGAACTAATCAGCCCCAGCATTTT,CASSLGDRTNQPQHF
TRBJ2-1,TRBV28,-,-,TGTGCCAGCAGTTTACTTGCGGGGAATGAGCAGTTCTTC,CASSLLAGNEQFF
TRBJ1-1,TRBV28,-,-,TGTGCCAGCAGTTTAGGTGGGGCTCCCCCCGTGAACACTGAAGCTTTCTTT,CASSLGGAPPVNTEAFF
TRBJ2-2,TRBV4-1,few,-,TGCGCCAGCAGCCAAGGGGTAGGGGAAGCCGGGGAGCTGTTTTTT,CASSQGVGEAGELFF
TRBJ2-5,TRBV7-6,-,TRBD1,TGTGCCAGCAGCTTAGTTCAGGGACAGGGAGGAGAGACCCAGTACTTC,CASSLVQGQGGETQYF
TRBJ1-1,TRBV27,-,-,TGTGCCAGCAGTTTATCGGCAGCTACGGGGGGCACTGAAGCTTTCTTT,CASSLSAATGGTEAFF
TRBJ2-3,TRBV6-5,-,TRBD2,TGTGCCAGCAGTTACTGGGGGACTAATACGCAGTATTTT,CASSYWGTNTQYF
TRBJ1-2,TRBV9,few,-,TGTGCCAGCAGCTTGACCGGGGGTCGCGGCTACACCTTC,CASSLTGGRGYTF
TRBJ1-1,TRBV18,-,-,TGTGCCAGCTCACCCTCGGGTGCTGAAGCTTTCTTT,CASSPSGAEAFF
TRBJ1-5,TRBV27,-,-,TGTGCCAGCAGTTTACGAGAGAATCAGCCCCAGCATTTT,CASSLRENQPQHF
TRBJ1-6,TRBV6-4,few,-,TGTGCCAGCAGTACACAGCCGAATTCACCCCTCCACTTT,CASSTQPNSPLHF
TRBJ1-4,TRBV4-1,-,TRBD1,TGCGCCAGCAGCCAAGCCTCCGGGACAGGAACAGCAACTAATGAAAAACTGTTTTTT,CASSQASGTGTATNEKLFF
TRBJ1-1,TRBV30,few,TRBD1,TGTGCCTGGAGTGGCGAGGGGGCGCAGAGTGAAGCTTTCTTT,CAWSGEGAQSEAFF
TRBJ2-1,TRBV20-1,few,-,TGCAGTGCTTTCTCGGGCAATGAGCAGTTCTTC,CSAFSGNEQFF
TRBJ1-2,TRBV6-2/TRBV6-3,-,TRBD1,TGTGCCAGCAGTTTCCCCCAGGGGGCTGGTTATGGCTACACCTTC,CASSFPQGAGYGYTF